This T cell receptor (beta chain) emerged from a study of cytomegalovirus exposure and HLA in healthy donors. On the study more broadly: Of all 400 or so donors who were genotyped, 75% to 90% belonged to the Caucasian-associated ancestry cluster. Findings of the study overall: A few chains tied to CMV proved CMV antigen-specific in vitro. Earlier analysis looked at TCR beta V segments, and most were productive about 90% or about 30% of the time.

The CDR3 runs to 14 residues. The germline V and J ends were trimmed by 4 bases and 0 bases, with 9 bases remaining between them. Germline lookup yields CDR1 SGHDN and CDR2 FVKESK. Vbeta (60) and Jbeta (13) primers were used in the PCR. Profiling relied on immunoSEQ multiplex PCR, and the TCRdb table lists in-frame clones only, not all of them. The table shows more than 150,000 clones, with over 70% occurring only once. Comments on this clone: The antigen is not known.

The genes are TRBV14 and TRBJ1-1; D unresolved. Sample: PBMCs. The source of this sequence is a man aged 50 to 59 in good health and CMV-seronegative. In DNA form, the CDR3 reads TGTGCCAGCAGCCCCAGGTTTTTGAACACTGAAGCTTTCTTT. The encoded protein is CASSPRFLNTEAFF.